A single sample is the source of the 9 T cell receptor beta chains below, sequenced in a study of beta chain features in type 1 diabetes. TCRB transcripts that were expressed got sequenced, as all of the isolated RNA had been reverse transcribed. Clones were read by immunoSEQ multiplex PCR, and TCRdb kept only the in-frame ones, dropping some. The table shows 810,000 or so clones, with about a sixth occurring only once. The sequenced sample consisted of naive CD4+ T cells from blood. These receptors were obtained from a woman under 30 in good health.

The gene calls are TRBV18 and TRBJ2-2; D remains ambiguous. The CDR3 runs to 13 residues. The germline CDR1 and CDR2 sequences are KGHSH and LQKENI. V dropped 2 bases and J dropped 6 bases, with 7 bases sitting between them. In nucleotides, the CDR3 is TGTGCCAGCTCACCAACAGCCGCCGGGGAGCTGTTTTTT. Its protein product is CASSPTAAGELFF. Filled out from reference TRBV18 and TRBJ2-2, the complete variable domain reads NAGVMQNPRHLVRRRGQEARLRCSPMKGHSHVYWYRQLPEEGLKFMVYLQKENIIDESGMPKERFSAEFPKEGPSILRIQQVVRGDSAAYFCASSPTAAGELFFGEGSRLTVL.

This clone was picked up a small number of times. V gene TRBV7-3 combines with J gene TRBJ2-3, with 8 bases identical to TRBD2. CDR3 length: 15 amino acids. V lost 0 bases and J lost 4; bases outside the gene matches: 3. Germline V CDR1 and CDR2: SGHTA, FQGTGA. CDR3 sequence (DNA): TGTGCCAGCAGCTTAACGGGACTAGTCGCAGATACGCAGTATTTT. Its protein is CASSLTGLVADTQYF.

There are a few counts of this clone. J is TRBJ1-4 and V is TRBV28; D possibly corresponds to TRBD1 (5 bases). The CDR3 loop spans 14 amino acids. Trimming stripped 6 bases from V and 4 bases from J, with 12 bases between. Germline CDR1 and CDR2: MDHEN and SYDVKM. CDR3 DNA: TGTGCCAGCAGCGGTGCAGGGTATAATGAAAAACTGTTTTTT. Translating gives CASSGAGYNEKLFF.

The rearrangement links TRBV25-1 to TRBJ2-7; the match to TRBD2 covers 9 bases. Germline V CDR1 and CDR2: MGHDK, SYGVNS. V dropped 4 bases and J dropped 3; count of bases not matched to a gene: 7. The CDR3 has 15 residues. Here the CDR3 DNA reads TGTGCCAGCAGTGGGTCTAGCGGGGACCACTACGAGCAGTACTTC. Protein product: CASSGSSGDHYEQYF.

This clone has only a few counts. The chain joins TRBV7-2 to TRBJ2-3, with D perhaps given as TRBD1 or TRBD2 (5 bases each). The V gene's germline CDR1 is SGHTA and CDR2 FQGNSA. Trimming cost V 5 bases and J 4 bases, with 13 bases left between them. This CDR3 is built from 14 residues. Written as DNA, the CDR3 is TGTGCCAGCAGCCCCGATACGGGGCCAGATACGCAGTATTTT. Translated, it gives CASSPDTGPDTQYF.

This clone was observed a few times. V gene TRBV2 combines with J gene TRBJ1-2; D gene unclear. V lost 7 bases and J lost 4, with 16 bases in between. Germline lookup yields CDR1 SNHLY and CDR2 FYNNEI. The CDR3 is made up of 14 amino acids. For the CDR3, the DNA is TGTGCCAGCATTTCTACGAGCTGGGCCTATGGCTACACCTTC. Encoded protein: CASISTSWAYGYTF.

Comment on this clone: Other nucleotide sequences in the sample specify the same CDR3. The chain recombines TRBV4-2 with TRBJ2-3; D remains ambiguous. There are 14 residues in the CDR3. V lost 1 base and J lost 3, with 8 bases in between. Germline V gives CDR1 LGHNA, CDR2 YNFKEQ. The CDR3 loop is CASSQGLETDTQYF. CDR3 DNA sequence: TGTGCCAGCAGCCAAGGACTGGAAACAGATACGCAGTATTTT.

V is TRBV6-1 and J is TRBJ2-2; D not resolved. Trimming removed 3 bases from V and 6 bases from J, with 11 bases in between. Per germline, CDR1 MNHNS and CDR2 SASEGT. CDR3 length: 14 amino acids. CDR3 sequence: CASSETYRAGELFF. Here the CDR3 DNA reads TGTGCCAGCAGTGAGACTTACCGGGCCGGGGAGCTGTTTTTT.

This clone has only a few counts. The genes are TRBV5-1 and TRBJ2-7; TRBD1 matches at 8 bases. The CDR3 is 14 residues long. Looked up from germline, CDR1 is SGHRS and CDR2 is YFSETQ. The V gene end was trimmed by 2 bases and the J gene end by 7 bases; junction bases not matched to a gene: 8. CDR3 region: CASSLSGGQLEQYF. The CDR3 DNA reads as TGCGCCAGCAGCTTATCAGGGGGCCAATTGGAGCAGTACTTC.